These T cell receptor beta chains were read from a single sample in a study of blood T cell repertoires in COVID-19. Generated by immunoSEQ multiplex PCR, the TCRdb table keeps only in-frame clones and is missing some. The sample lists approximately 260,000 clones, roughly 90% occurring once. Specimen: PBMCs or T cells enriched from blood (not recorded which). The receptors were sampled from a woman aged 55 to 70 who had recovered from COVID-19. Both conserved end residues are part of each CDR3. D genes are given only for firm matches. Clone size is shown for a subset of rows, as once, few, many or a class of expanded clone.

J | D | size | V | DNA | CDR3
TRBJ1-6 | NA | NA | TRBV3-1/TRBV3-2 | TGTGCCAGCAGCCAAGGTTCTCTCTGGGCAGCAAATTCACCCCTCCACTTT | CASSQGSLWAANSPLHF
TRBJ2-5 | NA | NA | TRBV10-1 | TGCGCCAGCAGTCGAGCGGCTCTAGAGACCCAGTACTTC | CASSRAALETQYF
TRBJ1-5 | NA | NA | TRBV28 | TGTGCCAGCAGTTTTCAGGGTATCCAGCCCCAGCATTTT | CASSFQGIQPQHF
TRBJ1-3 | NA | once | TRBV6-5 | TGTGCCAGCAGGGGGGGAGGGGCCTCTGGAAACACCATATATTTT | CASRGGGASGNTIYF
TRBJ1-6 | NA | NA | TRBV30 | TGTGCCTGGACGGCGGGCTCGAACTCCTATAATTCACCCCTCCACTTT | CAWTAGSNSYNSPLHF
TRBJ2-1 | TRBD2 | NA | TRBV7-8 | TGTGCCAGCAGCTTAGGGGCTCTAGCGGGGGGGGTTAATGAGCAGTTCTTC | CASSLGALAGGVNEQFF
TRBJ2-5 | TRBD2 | NA | TRBV2 | TGTGCCAGCAGTCCGACTCGGACTAGCGGGGGGGCGAGCCAAGAGACCCAGTACTTC | CASSPTRTSGGASQETQYF
TRBJ1-2 | NA | NA | TRBV5-8 | TGTGCCACGCGGCCCGGGGTCCGAGGTCCTATCTACACCTTC | CATRPGVRGPIYTF
TRBJ1-5 | TRBD1 | NA | TRBV6-5 | TGTGCCAGCAGTCCGGACAGGGGTAGCAATCAGCCCCAGCATTTT | CASSPDRGSNQPQHF
TRBJ2-1 | TRBD2 | once | TRBV9 | TGTGCCAGCAGGCGCCTAGCGGGAGGAGTTAATGAGCAGTTCTTC | CASRRLAGGVNEQFF
TRBJ1-2 | NA | NA | TRBV18 | TGTGCCAGCTCACCTCCAGGGAACTATGGCTACACCTTC | CASSPPGNYGYTF
TRBJ1-2 | NA | NA | TRBV3-1/TRBV3-2 | TGTGCCAGCAGCCAAGAGTCTGTCCTAGGGGGTTCGGTATATGGCTACACCTTC | CASSQESVLGGSVYGYTF
TRBJ2-7 | TRBD2 | NA | TRBV28 | TGTGCCAGCTCCCGACTAGCGGGATCGTTCGGGGAGCAGTACTTC | CASSRLAGSFGEQYF
TRBJ2-2 | TRBD2 | NA | TRBV29-1 | TGCAGCGTTGAGTGGGGGGGGGAGGAGAACACCGGGGAGCTGTTTTTT | CSVEWGGEENTGELFF
TRBJ1-2 | NA | NA | TRBV11-1 | TGTGCCAGCAGCCAATCAACTAACTATGGCTACACCTTC | CASSQSTNYGYTF
TRBJ2-7 | TRBD2 | few | TRBV5-1 | TGCGCCAGCGGGAGGGACGGGGGCGAGCAGTACTTC | CASGRDGGEQYF
TRBJ1-1 | NA | NA | TRBV12-3/TRBV12-4 | TGTGCCAGCACCCCAGATCGCACTGAAGCTTTCTTT | CASTPDRTEAFF
TRBJ1-2 | NA | few | TRBV12-3/TRBV12-4 | TGTGCCAGCAGGGACAGTTCTTATGGCTACACCTTC | CASRDSSYGYTF
TRBJ2-7 | NA | NA | TRBV11-3 | TGTGCCAGCAGCCCCTCTAGCGCACACTACGAGCAGTACTTC | CASSPSSAHYEQYF
TRBJ2-2 | NA | NA | TRBV19 | TGTGCCAGTAGACCTTTGGACAGGAACACCGGGGAGCTGTTTTTT | CASRPLDRNTGELFF
TRBJ1-2 | NA | NA | TRBV25-1 | TGTGCCAGCAGTCCCGCGGGTGGCTATGGCTACACCTTC | CASSPAGGYGYTF
TRBJ1-3 | TRBD1 | once | TRBV5-8 | TGTGCCAGCAGTTCCAACAGGGGCTCTGGAAACACCATATATTTT | CASSSNRGSGNTIYF
TRBJ1-6 | NA | NA | TRBV27 | TGTGCCAGCAGTTTGCCCCAGGGACCCCTCCACTTT | CASSLPQGPLHF
TRBJ1-4 | NA | NA | TRBV19 | TGTGCCAGTCGCCTAACCGGGCAGGGAAGCGAAAAACTGTTTTTT | CASRLTGQGSEKLFF
TRBJ2-2 | TRBD1 | NA | TRBV7-3 | TGTGCCAGCAGCTCCCAACAGGGGGACACCGGGGAGCTGTTTTTT | CASSSQQGDTGELFF
TRBJ2-2 | NA | few | TRBV7-2 | TGTGCCAGCAGGCGGAGGGACGCCGGGGAGCTGTTTTTT | CASRRRDAGELFF
TRBJ1-1 | NA | few | TRBV5-4 | TGTGCCAGCAGCCCCCCCAGGGGTGAGAACACTGAAGCTTTCTTT | CASSPPRGENTEAFF
TRBJ2-7 | NA | once | TRBV14 | TGTGCCAGCAGCCAAGATCTCGGCTACGAGCAGTACTTC | CASSQDLGYEQYF
TRBJ1-2 | NA | NA | TRBV15 | TGTGCCACCAGCAGAGAAGGGGAGGGTGGCTACACCTTC | CATSREGEGGYTF
TRBJ1-1 | TRBD1 | NA | TRBV11-2 | TGTGCCAGCAGCCACGGACAGGGGGGCACTGAAGCTTTCTTT | CASSHGQGGTEAFF
TRBJ2-5 | NA | NA | TRBV9 | TGTGCCAGCAGCGTAGGAGGAGGGAGAGGAGGAGGGGTGGTTGAGACCCAGTACTTC | CASSVGGGRGGGVVETQYF
TRBJ2-7 | NA | NA | TRBV7-3 | TGTGCCAGCAGCTCGTCTCCAGCCTACGAGCAGTACTTC | CASSSSPAYEQYF
TRBJ2-5 | NA | NA | TRBV7-8 | TGTGCCAGTGGGGGGGCGGGGCAGACCCAGTACTTC | CASGGAGQTQYF
TRBJ2-7 | NA | NA | TRBV11-3 | TGTGCCAGCAGCTTTGGCCTCTACGAGCAGTACTTC | CASSFGLYEQYF
TRBJ1-2 | TRBD1 | NA | TRBV6-4 | TGTGCCAGCAGTGACTCCGGGACAGGGCATCGCTACACCTTC | CASSDSGTGHRYTF
TRBJ2-2 | NA | few | TRBV19 | TGTGCCAGTAGTATACTTCGGGGGTTAGGGGAGCTGTTTTTT | CASSILRGLGELFF
TRBJ2-1 | TRBD2 | NA | TRBV5-1 | TGCGCCAGCAGCTTGATTAGCGGGAGCTCCTACAATGAGCAGTTCTTC | CASSLISGSSYNEQFF